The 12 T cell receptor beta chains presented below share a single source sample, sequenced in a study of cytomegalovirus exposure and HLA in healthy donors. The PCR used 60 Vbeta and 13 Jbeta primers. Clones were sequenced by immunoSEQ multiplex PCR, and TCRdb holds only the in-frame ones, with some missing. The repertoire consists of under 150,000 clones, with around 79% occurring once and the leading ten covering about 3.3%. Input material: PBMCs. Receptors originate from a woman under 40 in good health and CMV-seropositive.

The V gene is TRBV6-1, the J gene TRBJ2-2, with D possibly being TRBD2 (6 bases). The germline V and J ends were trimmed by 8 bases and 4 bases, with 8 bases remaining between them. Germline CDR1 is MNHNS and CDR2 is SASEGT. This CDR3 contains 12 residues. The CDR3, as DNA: TGTGCCAGCTTCGGGGGCACCGGGGAGCTGTTTTTT. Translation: CASFGGTGELFF.

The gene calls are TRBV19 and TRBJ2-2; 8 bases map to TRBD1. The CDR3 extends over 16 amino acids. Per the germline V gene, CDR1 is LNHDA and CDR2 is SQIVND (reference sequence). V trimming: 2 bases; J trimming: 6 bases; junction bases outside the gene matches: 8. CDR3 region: CASSISARGRAGELFF. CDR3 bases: TGTGCCAGTAGTATATCGGCCAGGGGGCGCGCCGGGGAGCTGTTTTTT.

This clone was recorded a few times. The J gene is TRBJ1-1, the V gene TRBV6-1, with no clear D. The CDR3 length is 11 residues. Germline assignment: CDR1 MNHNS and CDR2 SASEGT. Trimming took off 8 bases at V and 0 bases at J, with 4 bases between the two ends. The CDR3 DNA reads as TGTGCCAGCCGGGTGAACACTGAAGCTTTCTTT. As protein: CASRVNTEAFF.

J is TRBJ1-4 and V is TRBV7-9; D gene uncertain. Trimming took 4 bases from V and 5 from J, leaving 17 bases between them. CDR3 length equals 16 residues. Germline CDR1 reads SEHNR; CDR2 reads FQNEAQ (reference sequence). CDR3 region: CASSYTNRVLNEKLFF. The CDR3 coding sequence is TGTGCCAGCAGCTACACTAACCGGGTCCTAAATGAAAAACTGTTTTTT. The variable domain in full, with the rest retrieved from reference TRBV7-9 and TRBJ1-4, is DTGVSQNPRHKITKRGQNVTFRCDPISEHNRLYWYRQTLGQGPEFLTYFQNEAQLEKSRLLSDRFSAERPKGSFSTLEIQRTEQGDSAMYLCASSYTNRVLNEKLFFGSGTQLSVL.

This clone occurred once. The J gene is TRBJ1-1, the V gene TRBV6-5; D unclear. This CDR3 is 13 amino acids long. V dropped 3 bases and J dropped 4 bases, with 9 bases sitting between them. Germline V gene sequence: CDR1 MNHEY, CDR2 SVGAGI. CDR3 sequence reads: CASSYQASTEAFF. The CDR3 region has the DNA TGTGCCAGCAGTTATCAGGCTTCCACTGAAGCTTTCTTT.

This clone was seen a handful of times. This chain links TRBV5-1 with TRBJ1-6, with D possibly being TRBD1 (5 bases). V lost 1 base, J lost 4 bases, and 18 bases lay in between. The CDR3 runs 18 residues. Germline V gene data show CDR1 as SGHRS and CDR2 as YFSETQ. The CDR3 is CASSLSGGTGQYNSPLHF. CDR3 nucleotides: TGCGCCAGCAGCTTGTCGGGGGGGACCGGACAATATAATTCACCCCTCCACTTT.

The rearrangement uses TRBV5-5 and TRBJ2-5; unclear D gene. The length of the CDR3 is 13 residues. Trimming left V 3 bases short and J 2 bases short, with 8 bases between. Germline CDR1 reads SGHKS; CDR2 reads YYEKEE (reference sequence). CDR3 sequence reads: CASSYSPQETQYF. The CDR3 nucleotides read TGTGCCAGCAGCTATTCCCCGCAAGAGACCCAGTACTTC. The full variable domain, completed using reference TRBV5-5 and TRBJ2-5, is DAGVTQSPTHLIKTRGQQVTLRCSPISGHKSVSWYQQVLGQGPQFIFQYYEKEERGRGNFPDRFSARQFPNYSSELNVNALLLGDSALYLCASSYSPQETQYFGPGTRLLVL.

The CDR3 DNA reads TGTGCCCATAGGTGGGGGGGGACAGGGGGCCTTGGCAATCAGCCCCAGCATTTT. Protein: CAHRWGGTGGLGNQPQHF. The J gene is TRBJ1-5, the V gene TRBV21-1; the D call in the table, TRBD1, was not verified against the DNA. TRBV21-1 is given as a pseudogene. This CDR3 comprises 18 residues.

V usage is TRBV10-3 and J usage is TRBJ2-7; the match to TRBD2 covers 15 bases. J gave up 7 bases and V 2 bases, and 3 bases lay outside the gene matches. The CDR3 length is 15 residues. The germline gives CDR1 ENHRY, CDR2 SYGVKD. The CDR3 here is CAISEGLAGGYEQYF. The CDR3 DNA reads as TGTGCCATCAGTGAGGGACTAGCGGGGGGGTATGAGCAGTACTTC.

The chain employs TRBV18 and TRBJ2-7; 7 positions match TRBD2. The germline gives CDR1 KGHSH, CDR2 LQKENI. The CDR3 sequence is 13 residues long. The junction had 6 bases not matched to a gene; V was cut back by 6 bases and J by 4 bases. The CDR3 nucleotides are TGTGCCAGCTCCCTGACGGGGGGTTACGAGCAGTACTTC. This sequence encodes CASSLTGGYEQYF.

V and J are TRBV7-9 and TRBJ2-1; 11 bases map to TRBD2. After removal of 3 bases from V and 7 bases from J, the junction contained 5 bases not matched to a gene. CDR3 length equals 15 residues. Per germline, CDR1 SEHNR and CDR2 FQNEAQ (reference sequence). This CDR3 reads CASSFASGGTNEQFF. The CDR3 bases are TGTGCCAGCAGCTTCGCTAGCGGGGGGACGAATGAGCAGTTCTTC.

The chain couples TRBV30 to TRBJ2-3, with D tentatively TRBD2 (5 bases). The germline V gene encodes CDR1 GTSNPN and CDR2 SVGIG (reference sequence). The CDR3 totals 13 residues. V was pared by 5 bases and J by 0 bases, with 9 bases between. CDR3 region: CAWAGPSTDTQYF. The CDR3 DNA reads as TGTGCCTGGGCGGGTCCTAGCACAGATACGCAGTATTTT.